The rows below give T cell receptor beta chains drawn from one sample of a study of blood T cell repertoires in COVID-19. Libraries were prepared by immunoSEQ multiplex PCR; TCRdb keeps only in-frame clonotypes and omits some of them. The table records 85,000 to 130,000 clones, over 60% of them present only once. Specimen: peripheral blood. All receptors derive from a man older than 75 with COVID-19, enrolled during active disease. The CDR3 runs from the conserved cysteine through the conserved F or W. A D gene is named only where the DNA matches it firmly. Expanded clones are given a class, and other clones once, few, many or no size at all.

NA	NA	TRBV4-2	TRBJ1-5	CASSHFRLSQPQHF	TGTGCCAGCAGCCATTTCAGACTGAGTCAGCCCCAGCATTTT
NA	TRBD1	TRBV24-1	TRBJ2-3	CATSDQTGSGDTQYF	TGTGCCACCAGTGATCAGACAGGGTCTGGAGATACGCAGTATTTT
NA	TRBD1	TRBV19	TRBJ1-6	CASSKRTGGISPLHF	TGTGCCAGTAGTAAACGGACAGGGGGTATTTCACCCCTCCACTTT
NA	NA	TRBV28	TRBJ2-1	CASSFPRVGGSYNEQFF	TGTGCCAGCAGTTTCCCCAGGGTGGGAGGCTCCTACAATGAGCAGTTCTTC
NA	NA	TRBV6-4	TRBJ2-3	CASSSGSTDTQYF	TGTGCCAGCAGTAGCGGGAGCACAGATACGCAGTATTTT
NA	TRBD1	TRBV28	TRBJ1-6	CASRDRSYSPLHF	TGTGCCAGCAGGGACAGGTCTTATTCACCCCTCCACTTT
NA	NA	TRBV5-1	TRBJ2-1	CASSLGGQSYNEQFF	TGCGCCAGCAGCTTGGGAGGACAATCCTACAATGAGCAGTTCTTC
NA	NA	TRBV10-3	TRBJ1-5	CASQSGGSPNQPQHF	TGTGCCTCCCAATCAGGAGGAAGCCCCAATCAGCCCCAGCATTTT
few	NA	TRBV19	TRBJ2-2	CASRGTGELFF	TGTGCCAGCAGGGGCACCGGGGAGCTGTTTTTT
NA	NA	TRBV28	TRBJ1-6	CASSLVRNSPLHF	TGTGCCAGCAGTTTAGTCAGGAATTCACCCCTCCACTTT
NA	NA	TRBV11-2	TRBJ2-1	CASSPSTGLYNEQFF	TGTGCCAGCAGCCCGAGTACAGGGCTCTACAATGAGCAGTTCTTC
NA	NA	TRBV3-1/TRBV3-2	TRBJ1-5	CASSQAGTGNQPQHF	TGTGCCAGCAGCCAAGCGGGAACCGGCAATCAGCCCCAGCATTTT
NA	TRBD1	TRBV10-3	TRBJ1-3	CAISGTGEDTIYF	TGTGCCATCAGCGGGACAGGGGAGGACACCATATATTTT
NA	NA	TRBV7-2	TRBJ1-5	CASSLAFGGVQPQHF	TGTGCCAGCAGCTTAGCGTTTGGAGGGGTACAGCCCCAGCATTTT
NA	NA	TRBV5-1	TRBJ2-5	CASSTGLGEETQYF	TGCGCCAGCAGCACAGGATTAGGAGAGGAGACCCAGTACTTC
NA	TRBD1	TRBV5-1	TRBJ2-3	CASSPRDRGTDTQYF	TGCGCCAGCAGCCCTCGGGACAGGGGAACAGATACGCAGTATTTT
NA	TRBD2	TRBV6-6	TRBJ2-2	CASSPGTSGRGTGELFF	TGTGCCAGCAGTCCCGGGACTAGCGGGAGAGGTACCGGGGAGCTGTTTTTT
NA	NA	TRBV11-3	TRBJ2-1	CASSLAGTSRADEQFF	TGTGCCAGCAGCTTAGCTGGGACATCCCGGGCCGATGAGCAGTTCTTC
NA	TRBD2	TRBV5-6	TRBJ2-5	CASSFLAGVETQYF	TGTGCCAGCAGCTTCCTAGCGGGAGTAGAGACCCAGTACTTC
NA	TRBD2	TRBV7-9	TRBJ2-7	CASSLPASGIYEQYF	TGTGCCAGCAGCTTACCAGCCAGCGGGATCTACGAGCAGTACTTC
NA	NA	TRBV28	TRBJ2-7	CASGSGQYEQYF	TGTGCCAGCGGGAGCGGTCAGTACGAGCAGTACTTC
NA	TRBD2	TRBV7-2	TRBJ2-7	CASSSSGTSGSEQYF	TGTGCCAGCAGCTCTTCCGGGACTAGCGGGAGCGAGCAGTACTTC
NA	NA	TRBV19	TRBJ1-4	CASSRFQGSNEKLFF	TGTGCCAGTAGCCGATTCCAGGGATCTAATGAAAAACTGTTTTTT
NA	NA	TRBV4-3	TRBJ1-5	CASSQDALGDINQPQHF	TGCGCCAGCAGCCAAGATGCCCTTGGGGACATCAATCAGCCCCAGCATTTT